A selection of T cell receptor beta chains follows, all from one sample in a study of shared clonotypes between healthy human individuals. This table comes from immunoSEQ multiplex PCR, and its TCRdb copy is limited to in-frame clones, with some not included. In the table there are some 2,400,000 clones, roughly 95% of which are singletons. Sequencing was performed on naive CD4+ T cells sorted from blood. These receptors were collected from a man between 18 and 29 years old in good health. CDR3s include the opening cysteine and the closing phenylalanine or tryptophan. The listing skips clone size in some rows; elsewhere it reads once, few, many or a size class.

>once|TRBJ2-2|TRBV7-9
CASSPGLAGGRWTGELFF
>-|TRBJ2-5|TRBV7-2
CASRRTGGSETQYF
>-|TRBJ2-7|TRBV19
CASSLSGGASEQYF
>-|TRBJ2-3|TRBV28
CAHSGGGPTDTQYF
>-|TRBJ2-1|TRBV5-1
CASSLGGNEQFF
>-|TRBJ1-2|TRBV19
CASSSPGTGKGAYGYTF
>-|TRBJ2-6|TRBV6-5
CASSWGTVSGANVLTF
>-|TRBJ2-7|TRBV5-1
CASSLDGLNSDEQYF
>-|TRBJ1-2|TRBV6-5
CASLRGEGYTF
>-|TRBJ1-3|TRBV5-4
CASSLSGQGIPVSGNTIYF
>once|TRBJ2-5|TRBV28
CASSLAAEETQYF
>-|TRBJ2-3|TRBV9
CASSAAGISTDTQYF
>-|TRBJ1-1|TRBV5-1
CASGRQKPGDTEAFF
>few|TRBJ1-2|TRBV19
CASGDRTNYGYTF
>-|TRBJ2-1|TRBV5-4
CASSPDGPSYNEQFF
>-|TRBJ1-1|TRBV7-9
CASSSRGHVATEAFF
>-|TRBJ2-5|TRBV5-1
CASSLPSGGIQETQYF
>-|TRBJ1-3|TRBV7-8
CASSLTDRAGNTIYF
>-|TRBJ2-3|TRBV4-3
CASSQSRHLGTDTQYF
>-|TRBJ2-5|TRBV2
CASGGGGETQYF
>-|TRBJ1-2|TRBV11-2
CASSSLQGGYGYTF
>-|TRBJ1-4|TRBV6-5
CASSTGRTNEKLFF
>few|TRBJ2-1|TRBV11-2
CASSLLAGGIKYNEQFF
>-|TRBJ2-7|TRBV6-5
CASSLGTSGLYEQYF
>-|TRBJ2-2|TRBV6-1
CASTGALGSGELFF
>-|TRBJ2-2|TRBV7-8
CASSLEREELFF
>-|TRBJ2-6|TRBV10-3
CAISGVVGSGANVLTF
>-|TRBJ1-1|TRBV5-1
CASSLPKQGNTEAFF
>-|TRBJ1-4|TRBV28
CASSLPGTGGFEKLFF
>-|TRBJ2-1|TRBV7-2
CASSSAGTSVYNEQFF
>-|TRBJ2-5|TRBV7-9
CASSLRSWTAQETQYF
>once|TRBJ2-1|TRBV6-6
CASSPGDSGSYNEQFF
>-|TRBJ1-6|TRBV13
CASSLGASGGSPLHF
>-|TRBJ2-1|TRBV9
CASSAHGTSGFYNEQFF
>-|TRBJ2-1|TRBV15
CATRERGNAYNEQFF
>-|TRBJ1-5|TRBV28
CASSSVREQAILHQPQHF
>-|TRBJ2-2|TRBV4-1
CASSQVGLGTQTGELFF
>-|TRBJ2-7|TRBV2
CASSENNGGEQYF
>-|TRBJ1-2|TRBV10-3
CAVRGTAGYGYTF
>once|TRBJ1-2|TRBV4-3
CASSNSVGSPYGYTF
>-|TRBJ1-6|TRBV7-2
CASSLTGGPSPLHF
>-|TRBJ2-2|TRBV6-5
CASSRKGELFF
>few|TRBJ2-7|TRBV5-6
CASSWLAGPGSGYEQYF
>-|TRBJ1-1|TRBV12-5
CASGLVLRGEAFF
>-|TRBJ2-7|TRBV7-9
CASSLLADGEQYF
>-|TRBJ2-5|TRBV7-2
CASRQASWPETQYF
>-|-|TRBV30
CAWSTEGEQYF
>-|TRBJ2-3|TRBV10-3
CAISGTEEDTQYF
>-|TRBJ1-2|TRBV5-4
CASSFEWGSYTF
>-|TRBJ2-3|TRBV18
CASSPSQLAVSGTDTQYF
>-|TRBJ2-6|TRBV28
CASSSQGLGANVLTF
>-|TRBJ2-3|TRBV6-4
CASRQTSTDTQYF
>-|TRBJ1-3|TRBV10-2
CASSESTKGRVKSGNTIYF
>-|TRBJ2-1|TRBV4-3
CASSQDSNEQFF
>-|TRBJ2-7|TRBV4-1
CASSLWIAGGYEQYF
>-|TRBJ2-7|TRBV29-1
CSAGGSAIGEQYF
>once|TRBJ2-5|TRBV7-9
CASSSGTSGQETQYF
>once|TRBJ2-7|TRBV7-9
CASSLSTGSDEQYF
>-|TRBJ1-5|TRBV10-3
CAISESDRGQPQHF
>-|TRBJ2-7|TRBV9
CASSVRPNTYEQYF